The 20 T cell receptor beta chains listed next were all sequenced from one sample in a study of cytomegalovirus exposure and HLA in healthy donors. Both 60 Vbeta primers and 13 Jbeta primers went into the PCR. Libraries were prepared by immunoSEQ multiplex PCR; TCRdb keeps only in-frame clonotypes and omits some of them. The sample comprises over 150,000 clones, over 65% of which are singletons, and 1.4% rests with the top ten. The sample taken for sequencing was PBMCs. The receptors originated from a woman aged 25 to 39 in good health and CMV-seropositive.

The genes are TRBV10-3 and TRBJ1-1, with TRBD1 matching 7 bases. Unmatched junction bases numbered 5, after V lost 3 bases and J lost 4 bases. This CDR3 comprises 14 residues. Germline V gives CDR1 ENHRY, CDR2 SYGVKD. CDR3 loop: CAISEGGSGTEAFF. The CDR3 nucleotides are TGTGCCATCAGTGAAGGGGGCTCGGGCACTGAAGCTTTCTTT.

The chain carries TRBV12-5 and TRBJ1-1, with a possible D match to TRBD1 (6 bases). There are 15 residues in the CDR3. Germline V lookup: CDR1 LGHNT, CDR2 FRNRAP. The V gene lost 1 base and the J gene lost 7 bases, with 16 bases spanning the gap. This CDR3 reads CASGLGGPGTLEAFF. As DNA, the CDR3 is TGTGCTAGTGGTTTGGGGGGGCCAGGGACCCTTGAAGCTTTCTTT.

The rearrangement links TRBV15 to TRBJ1-3; TRBD1 is a possible D gene (5 bases). This CDR3 spans 14 amino acids. Trimming took 0 bases from V and 4 from J, leaving 7 bases between them. The V gene's germline CDR1 is LNHNV and CDR2 YYDKDF (reference sequence). Here the CDR3 DNA reads TGTGCCACCAGCAGAGAAGGGGTAGGAAACACCATATATTTT. This sequence encodes CATSREGVGNTIYF.

The chain couples TRBV5-1 to TRBJ1-2; 7 bases map to TRBD1. J gave up 1 base and V 3 bases, and 9 bases lay outside the gene matches. Germline V gene sequence: CDR1 SGHRS, CDR2 YFSETQ. This CDR3 contains 16 residues. The CDR3 sequence: CASSSKDRDSNYGYTF. CDR3 in DNA: TGCGCCAGCAGCTCCAAGGACCGGGACAGTAACTATGGCTACACCTTC.

This sequence joins TRBV14 and TRBJ2-7, with 7 bases fitting TRBD2. V dropped 3 bases and J dropped 6; count of bases not matched to a gene: 5. The CDR3 contains 13 residues. Germline V gene sequence: CDR1 SGHDN, CDR2 FVKESK. DNA for the CDR3: TGTGCCAGCAGCCAGTGGGGAGGGGCCGAGCAGTACTTC. This translates into CASSQWGGAEQYF.

This chain uses TRBV2 with TRBJ1-2, with 11 positions matching TRBD1. The CDR3 has 14 amino acids. CDR1 is SNHLY and CDR2 is FYNNEI in the germline V gene. Trimming took 6 bases from V and 6 from J; bases not matched to a gene: 6. CDR3 sequence reads: CASRGQGALDGYTF. The CDR3 DNA reads as TGTGCCAGCAGAGGACAGGGGGCTTTGGATGGCTACACCTTC.

The chain recombines TRBV6-5 with TRBJ2-7; the D is unclear. Trimming shortened V by 5 bases and J by 0 bases, and 14 bases separated the two germline ends. Germline-derived CDR1 and CDR2 are MNHEY and SVGAGI. The CDR3 is 15 amino acids. CDR3 residues: CASSQMTIPSYEQYF. CDR3 nucleotide sequence: TGTGCCAGCAGTCAGATGACAATTCCCTCCTACGAGCAGTACTTC.

This CDR3 is CASTIRDRIPPYGYTF. CDR3 DNA: TGTGCCAGTACCATAAGGGACAGGATACCCCCCTATGGCTACACCTTC. The gene calls are TRBV19 and TRBJ1-2; TRBD1 matches at 8 bases. The CDR3 length is 16 residues. In germline, CDR1 is LNHDA, CDR2 SQIVND (reference sequence). The trim removed 7 bases at V and 4 bases at J, leaving 14 bases unmatched.

This clone has just a few counts. V and J are TRBV29-1 and TRBJ1-1; 8 bases agree with TRBD1. Trimming cost V 6 bases and J 3 bases; bases outside gene matches: 9. This CDR3 spans 14 amino acids. Germline lookup yields CDR1 SQVTM and CDR2 ANQGSEA. DNA of the CDR3: TGCAGCGTAATAACAGGGGGTAGCTACACTGAAGCTTTCTTT. Amino acids: CSVITGGSYTEAFF. The full variable domain, rest sourced from reference TRBV29-1 and TRBJ1-1, is SAVISQKPSRDICQRGTSLTIQCQVDSQVTMMFWYRQQPGQSLTLIATANQGSEATYESGFVIDKFPISRPNLTFSTLTVSNMSPEDSSIYLCSVITGGSYTEAFFGQGTRLTVV.

V is TRBV30 and J is TRBJ2-7; D unclear. From germline, CDR1 is GTSNPN and CDR2 SVGIG (reference sequence). V shed 4 bases and J shed 2 bases, with 9 bases lying between them. This CDR3 is built from 12 residues. The CDR3 nucleotides are TGTGCCTGGACCGGCAGGACCTACGAGCAGTACTTC. Its protein product is CAWTGRTYEQYF. Supplemented by reference TRBV30 and TRBJ2-7, the full variable domain reads SQTIHQWPATLVQPVGSPLSLECTVEGTSNPNLYWYRQAAGRGLQLLFYSVGIGQISSEVPQNLSASRPQDRQFILSSKKLLLSDSGFYLCAWTGRTYEQYFGPGTRLTVT.

The genes are TRBV6-1 and TRBJ2-7; 9 bases map to TRBD1. In germline, CDR1 is MNHNS, CDR2 SASEGT. V dropped 4 bases and J dropped 2; count of bases not matched to a gene: 6. CDR3 length: 15 amino acids. The CDR3 reads CASSVRDRATYEQYF. The CDR3 nucleotides read TGTGCCAGCAGTGTTCGGGACAGGGCCACCTACGAGCAGTACTTC.

The chain couples TRBV11-3 to TRBJ2-1, with unresolved D. V was clipped by 2 bases and J by 8 bases, with 7 bases between them. Germline V lookup: CDR1 SGHNT, CDR2 YENEEA. The length of the CDR3 is 12 residues. This chain's CDR3 is CASSLKEDEQFF. Written as DNA, the CDR3 is TGTGCCAGCAGCTTAAAAGAGGATGAGCAGTTCTTC.

The V gene is TRBV6-5, the J gene TRBJ2-7, with a weak D call TRBD2 (6 bases). This CDR3 region has 13 residues. Germline V gene data show CDR1 as MNHEY and CDR2 as SVGAGI. The V end lost 2 bases, the J end lost 3 bases, and 8 bases lay between the germline ends. In nucleotides, the CDR3 is TGTGCCAGCAGTTACCGGGGGAACTACGAGCAGTACTTC. As protein: CASSYRGNYEQYF.

J is TRBJ2-7 and V is TRBV28; 7 nucleotides match TRBD2. The CDR3 contains 14 residues. Germline lookup yields CDR1 MDHEN and CDR2 SYDVKM. Trimming cost V 5 bases and J 2 bases; bases outside gene matches: 6. The CDR3 loop reads CASSPGTTPYEQYF. In DNA, the CDR3 is TGTGCCAGCAGTCCCGGGACTACACCCTACGAGCAGTACTTC.

V usage is TRBV25-1 and J usage is TRBJ2-5; possibly TRBD1 for D (6 bases). This CDR3 has 16 amino acids. The germline CDR1 and CDR2 sequences are MGHDK and SYGVNS. Trimming shortened V by 1 base and J by 3 bases, and 15 bases separated the two germline ends. The CDR3 is CASSEFTGTREETQYF. CDR3 bases: TGTGCCAGCAGTGAATTTACAGGGACAAGAGAAGAGACCCAGTACTTC.

The gene calls are TRBV6-6 and TRBJ1-3, with 8 bases lining up with TRBD1. The CDR3 length is 14 residues. Trimming at V came to 2 bases and at J to 3 bases, leaving 0 bases not matched to a gene. The germline gives CDR1 MNHNY, CDR2 SVGAGI (reference sequence). The CDR3 protein is CASSYGQGGNTIYF. DNA of the CDR3: TGTGCCAGCAGTTACGGACAGGGTGGAAACACCATATATTTT.

The CDR3: CASSPGTGSEAFF. The CDR3 DNA is TGTGCCAGCTCACCCGGGACAGGCAGCGAAGCTTTCTTT. The rearrangement joins TRBV18 to TRBJ1-1, with 8 bases identical to TRBD1. Unmatched junction bases numbered 5, after V lost 3 bases and J lost 8 bases. This CDR3 is built from 13 residues. The V gene's germline CDR1 is KGHSH and CDR2 LQKENI.

This clone was seen just once. The CDR3 DNA follows: TGCGCCAGCAGCCAAGAGAGCCGAAGAGGCTACACCTTC. Its protein is CASSQESRRGYTF. The V and J genes are TRBV4-3 and TRBJ1-2; D not certain. This CDR3 contains 13 residues. V shed 0 bases and J shed 8 bases, with 10 bases lying between them. Germline CDR1 reads LGHNA; CDR2 reads YSLEER.

CDR3 loop: CASSLDGGPTDTQYF. In DNA, the CDR3 is TGTGCCAGCAGCTTGGACGGGGGGCCCACAGATACGCAGTATTTT. The chain uses TRBV5-8 and TRBJ2-3; D is perhaps TRBD2 (7 bases). V lost 0 bases and J 2 bases, leaving 10 bases between the germline ends. The length of the CDR3 is 15 residues. CDR1 is SGHTS and CDR2 is YDEGEE in the germline V gene. Based on the CDR3 plus reference TRBV5-8 and TRBJ2-3, the full variable domain is EAGVTQSPTHLIKTRGQQATLRCSPISGHTSVYWYQQALGLGLQFLLWYDEGEERNRGNFPPRFSGRQFPNYSSELNVNALELEDSALYLCASSLDGGPTDTQYFGPGTRLTVL.

This clone was found a few times. The chain has TRBV29-1 and TRBJ2-1; 8 nucleotides match TRBD2. The CDR3 has 13 residues. Germline V CDR1 and CDR2: SQVTM, ANQGSEA. J gave up 3 bases and V 3 bases, and 1 base lay outside the gene matches. CDR3 DNA sequence: TGCAGCGTTGACGCGGGAGGCTACAATGAGCAGTTCTTC. Residues: CSVDAGGYNEQFF.